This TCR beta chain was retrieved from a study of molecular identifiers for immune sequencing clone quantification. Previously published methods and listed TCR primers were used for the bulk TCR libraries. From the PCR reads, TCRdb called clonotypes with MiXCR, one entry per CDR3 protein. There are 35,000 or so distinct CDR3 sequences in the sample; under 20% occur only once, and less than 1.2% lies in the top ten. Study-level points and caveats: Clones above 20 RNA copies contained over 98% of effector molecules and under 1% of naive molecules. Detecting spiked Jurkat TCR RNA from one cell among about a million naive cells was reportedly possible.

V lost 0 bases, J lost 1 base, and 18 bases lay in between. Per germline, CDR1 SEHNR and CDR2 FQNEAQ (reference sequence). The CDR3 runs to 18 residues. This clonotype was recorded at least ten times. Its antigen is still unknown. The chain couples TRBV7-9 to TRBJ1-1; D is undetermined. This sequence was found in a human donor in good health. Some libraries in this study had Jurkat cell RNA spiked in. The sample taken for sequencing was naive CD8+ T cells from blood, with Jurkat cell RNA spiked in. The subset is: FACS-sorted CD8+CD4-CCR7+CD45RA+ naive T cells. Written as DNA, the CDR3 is TGTGCCAGCAGCTTAGCCGATCCGGCACCTCTGAGGAACACTGAAGCTTTCTTT. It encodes CASSLADPAPLRNTEAFF.